This entry features one TCR beta chain sequence. Germline V gives CDR1 LNHNV, CDR2 YYDKDF (reference sequence). V shed 2 bases and J shed 7 bases, with 14 bases lying between them. This CDR3 spans 14 amino acids. All patients were treatment-naive before thyroid surgery. TCRdb reassembled clones from the PCR reads with MiXCR. The table records about 20,000 clones, around 33% of them present only once. The source of the sample is a study of metastatic and nonmetastatic thyroid tumors. Study context: Blood and tumor or nodule tissue repertoires from malignant and benign thyroid patients were compared.

This TCR was sampled from a female donor with papillary thyroid cancer or a benign thyroid nodule (not recorded which). Some clones in this sample may be carry-over from other donors' samples. Sequencing was done on a sample of tumor tissue. The chain recombines TRBV15 with TRBJ1-1, with TRBD1 as a possible D gene (5 bases). The CDR3 reads CATSRHHRGSEAFF. The CDR3 coding sequence is TGTGCCACCAGCAGACACCATCGGGGGAGTGAAGCTTTCTTT.